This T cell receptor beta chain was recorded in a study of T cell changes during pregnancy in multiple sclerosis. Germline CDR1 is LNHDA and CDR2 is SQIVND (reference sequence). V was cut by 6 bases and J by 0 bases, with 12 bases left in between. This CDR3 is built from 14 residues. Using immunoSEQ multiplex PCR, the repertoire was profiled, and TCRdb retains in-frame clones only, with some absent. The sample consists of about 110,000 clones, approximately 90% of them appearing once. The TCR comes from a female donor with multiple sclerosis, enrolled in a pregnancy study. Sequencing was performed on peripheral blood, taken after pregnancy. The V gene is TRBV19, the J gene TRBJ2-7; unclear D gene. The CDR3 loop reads CASSPTSTSYEQYF. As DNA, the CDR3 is TGTGCCAGTAGCCCTACTTCTACCTCCTACGAGCAGTACTTC. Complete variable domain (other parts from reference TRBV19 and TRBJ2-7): DGGITQSPKYLFRKEGQNVTLSCEQNLNHDAMYWYRQDPGQGLRLIYYSQIVNDFQKGDIAEGYSVSREKKESFPLTVTSAQKNPTAFYLCASSPTSTSYEQYFGPGTRLTVT.